This T cell receptor (beta chain) was profiled in a study of technical replicates of blood from a handful of donors. This CDR3 is built from 15 residues. The germline V gene has CDR1 LNHDA and CDR2 SQIVND (reference sequence). With 8 bases removed from V and 0 bases from J, the gap between germline ends came to 14 bases. Some clones are missing from TCRdb's copy, which holds only in-frame ones; the method was immunoSEQ multiplex PCR. The sample has tens of thousands of clones, 98% seen once. The sequencing sample was made of T cells isolated from PBMCs. This clonotype was sampled from a human donor in good health. This chain joins TRBV19 and TRBJ1-3; the D gene is possibly TRBD1 (5 bases). The CDR3 sequence is CASASGFGSGNTIYF. CDR3 nucleotides: TGTGCCAGTGCCTCAGGGTTTGGCTCTGGAAACACCATATATTTT.